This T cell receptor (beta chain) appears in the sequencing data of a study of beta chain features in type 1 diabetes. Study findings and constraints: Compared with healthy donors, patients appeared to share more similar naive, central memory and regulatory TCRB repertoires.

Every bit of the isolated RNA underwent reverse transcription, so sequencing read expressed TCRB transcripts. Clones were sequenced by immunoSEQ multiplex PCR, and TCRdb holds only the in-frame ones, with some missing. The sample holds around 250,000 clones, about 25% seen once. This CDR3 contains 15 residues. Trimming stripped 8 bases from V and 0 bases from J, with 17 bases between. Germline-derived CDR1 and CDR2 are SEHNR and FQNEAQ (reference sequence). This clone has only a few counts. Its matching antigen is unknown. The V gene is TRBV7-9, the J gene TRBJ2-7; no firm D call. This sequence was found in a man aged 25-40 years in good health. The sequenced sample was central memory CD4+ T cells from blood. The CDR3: CASAGTRVSSYEQYF. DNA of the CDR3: TGTGCCAGCGCTGGAACCCGGGTCTCCTCCTACGAGCAGTACTTC.